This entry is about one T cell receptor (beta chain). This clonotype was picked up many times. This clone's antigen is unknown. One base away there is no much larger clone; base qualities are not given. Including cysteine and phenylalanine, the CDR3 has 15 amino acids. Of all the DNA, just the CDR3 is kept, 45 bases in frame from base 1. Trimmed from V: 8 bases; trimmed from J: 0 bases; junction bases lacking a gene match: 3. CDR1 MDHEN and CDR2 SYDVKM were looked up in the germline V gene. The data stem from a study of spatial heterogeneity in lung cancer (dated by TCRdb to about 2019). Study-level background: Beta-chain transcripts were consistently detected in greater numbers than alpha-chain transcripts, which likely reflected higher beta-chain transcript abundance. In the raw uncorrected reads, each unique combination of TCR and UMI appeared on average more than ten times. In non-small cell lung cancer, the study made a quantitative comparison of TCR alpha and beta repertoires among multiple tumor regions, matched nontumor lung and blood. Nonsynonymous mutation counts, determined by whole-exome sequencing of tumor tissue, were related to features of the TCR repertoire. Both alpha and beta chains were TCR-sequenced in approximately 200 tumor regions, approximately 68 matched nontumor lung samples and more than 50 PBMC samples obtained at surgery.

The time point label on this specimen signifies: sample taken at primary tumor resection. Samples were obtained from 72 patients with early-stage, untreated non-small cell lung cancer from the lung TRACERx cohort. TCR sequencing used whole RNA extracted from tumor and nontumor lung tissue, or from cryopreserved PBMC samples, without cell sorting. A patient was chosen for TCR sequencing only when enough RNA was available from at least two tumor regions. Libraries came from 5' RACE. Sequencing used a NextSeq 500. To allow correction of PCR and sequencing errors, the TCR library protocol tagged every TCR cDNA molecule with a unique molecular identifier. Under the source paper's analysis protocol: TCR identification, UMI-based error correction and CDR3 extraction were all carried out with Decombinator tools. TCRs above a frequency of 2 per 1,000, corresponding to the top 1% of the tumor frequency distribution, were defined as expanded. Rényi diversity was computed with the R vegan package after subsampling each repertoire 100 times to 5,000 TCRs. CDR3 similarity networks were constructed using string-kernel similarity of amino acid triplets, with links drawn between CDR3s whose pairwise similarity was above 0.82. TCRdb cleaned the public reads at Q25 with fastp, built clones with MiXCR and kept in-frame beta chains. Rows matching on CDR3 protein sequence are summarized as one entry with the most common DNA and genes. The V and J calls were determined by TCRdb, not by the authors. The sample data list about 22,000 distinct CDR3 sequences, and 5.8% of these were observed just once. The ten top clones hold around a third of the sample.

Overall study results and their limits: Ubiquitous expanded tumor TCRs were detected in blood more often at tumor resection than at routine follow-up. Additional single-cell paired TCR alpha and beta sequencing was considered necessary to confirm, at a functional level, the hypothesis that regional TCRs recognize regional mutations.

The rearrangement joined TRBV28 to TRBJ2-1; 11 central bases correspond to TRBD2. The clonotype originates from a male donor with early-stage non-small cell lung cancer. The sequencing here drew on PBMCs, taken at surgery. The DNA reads TGTGCCAGCCGTAGCGGGAGGGCCTCCTACAATGAGCAGTTCTTC. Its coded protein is CASRSGRASYNEQFF.